What follows is one T cell receptor (beta chain) and its context. Its antigen is as yet unknown. This sample is part of a study of T cell responses to AZD1222 COVID-19 vaccine. Study-level findings and limits: At baseline, seropositivity was found in only a handful of AZD1222 recipients. Repertoire collection took place solely once the T cell response had peaked. Possibly, clonal diversity was underestimated; donors were largely white British and included more females.

The method was immunoSEQ multiplex PCR; TCRdb's version includes in-frame clones alone and lacks a portion of them. This table holds approximately 170,000 clones, 92% found once. The V gene end was trimmed by 2 bases and the J gene end by 6 bases; junction bases not matched to a gene: 6. Per germline, CDR1 SGHDT and CDR2 YYEEEE. This CDR3 is built from 16 residues. The rearrangement links TRBV5-6 to TRBJ2-3; TRBD2 agrees at 13 bases. The clonotype comes from an adult who received the AZD1222 COVID-19 vaccine. Sequenced material: peripheral blood, taken 28 days after the second AZD1222 dose. The CDR3 loop reads CASSFGLAGAADTQYF. The CDR3 region has the DNA TGTGCCAGCAGCTTCGGACTAGCGGGGGCAGCTGATACGCAGTATTTT.